A selection of T cell receptor beta chains follows, all from one sample in a study of shared clonotypes between healthy human individuals. The table came from immunoSEQ multiplex PCR; TCRdb's copy has only in-frame clones and leaves some out. The table shows more than 2,000,000 clones, with 93% occurring only once. Specimen: naive CD4+ T cells from PBMCs. The source of these receptors is a man younger than 30 in good health. Some clones in this sample may be carry-over from other donors' samples. CDR3s include the opening cysteine and the closing phenylalanine or tryptophan. The order of the fields is clone size, D gene, V gene, J gene, CDR3 protein, CDR3 DNA. The D gene is left open where the match is weak. Clone size is stated in some rows and not others, as once, few, many or a class when expanded.

clone size: once
D gene: -
V gene: TRBV6-5
J gene: TRBJ1-1
CDR3 protein: CASSYRAGRPTEAFF
CDR3 DNA: TGTGCCAGCAGTTACCGGGCGGGGCGTCCCACTGAAGCTTTCTTT

clone size: -
D gene: -
V gene: TRBV5-1
J gene: TRBJ2-4
CDR3 protein: CASSPRTQNKNIQYF
CDR3 DNA: TGCGCCAGCAGCCCGCGGACCCAGAACAAAAACATTCAGTACTTC

clone size: -
D gene: -
V gene: TRBV7-3
J gene: TRBJ1-1
CDR3 protein: CASSSQGRVPTEAFF
CDR3 DNA: TGTGCCAGCAGCTCCCAGGGACGGGTGCCGACTGAAGCTTTCTTT

clone size: -
D gene: -
V gene: TRBV9
J gene: TRBJ2-1
CDR3 protein: CASSVVTDYPLNNEQFF
CDR3 DNA: TGTGCCAGCAGCGTAGTCACAGATTACCCTCTAAACAATGAGCAGTTCTTC

clone size: once
D gene: TRBD2
V gene: TRBV5-1
J gene: TRBJ2-7
CDR3 protein: CASSLRGTGTSGRIPSEQYF
CDR3 DNA: TGCGCCAGCAGCTTAAGGGGGACCGGGACTAGCGGGAGGATCCCTTCCGAGCAGTACTTC

clone size: -
D gene: -
V gene: TRBV28
J gene: TRBJ2-1
CDR3 protein: CASHSRTASSYNEQFF
CDR3 DNA: TGTGCCAGCCACAGCAGGACGGCGAGCTCCTACAATGAGCAGTTCTTC

clone size: -
D gene: -
V gene: TRBV19
J gene: TRBJ2-5
CDR3 protein: CASSIRRSLQETQYF
CDR3 DNA: TGTGCCAGTAGTATAAGGAGGTCCCTCCAAGAGACCCAGTACTTC

clone size: few
D gene: -
V gene: TRBV5-1
J gene: TRBJ1-1
CDR3 protein: CASSLGVDTEAFF
CDR3 DNA: TGCGCCAGCAGCTTGGGGGTCGACACTGAAGCTTTCTTT

clone size: -
D gene: -
V gene: TRBV5-1
J gene: TRBJ2-1
CDR3 protein: CASSLLRNEQFF
CDR3 DNA: TGCGCCAGCAGCTTGTTGAGGAATGAGCAGTTCTTC

clone size: few
D gene: -
V gene: TRBV15
J gene: TRBJ2-7
CDR3 protein: CATSRDPGALSYEQYF
CDR3 DNA: TGTGCCACCAGCAGAGATCCCGGGGCCCTTTCCTACGAGCAGTACTTC

clone size: -
D gene: -
V gene: TRBV10-3
J gene: TRBJ2-5
CDR3 protein: CAIRLGETQYF
CDR3 DNA: TGTGCCATCAGATTGGGAGAGACCCAGTACTTC

clone size: -
D gene: -
V gene: TRBV5-1
J gene: TRBJ2-2
CDR3 protein: CASSLSTQDTGELFF
CDR3 DNA: TGCGCCAGCAGCTTGTCAACCCAAGACACCGGGGAGCTGTTTTTT

clone size: -
D gene: TRBD2
V gene: TRBV5-1
J gene: TRBJ2-7
CDR3 protein: CASNELAGGTTEQYF
CDR3 DNA: TGCGCCAGCAATGAGCTAGCGGGCGGGACAACCGAGCAGTACTTC

clone size: -
D gene: -
V gene: TRBV29-1
J gene: TRBJ2-2
CDR3 protein: CSAINGDTGELFF
CDR3 DNA: TGCAGCGCCATAAACGGTGACACCGGGGAGCTGTTTTTT

clone size: -
D gene: -
V gene: TRBV9
J gene: TRBJ2-2
CDR3 protein: CASSVALNTGELFF
CDR3 DNA: TGTGCCAGCAGCGTAGCCTTAAACACCGGGGAGCTGTTTTTT

clone size: -
D gene: TRBD1
V gene: TRBV9
J gene: TRBJ1-2
CDR3 protein: CASSVAGQGFDGYTF
CDR3 DNA: TGTGCCAGCAGCGTAGCTGGACAGGGCTTTGACGGCTACACCTTC

clone size: -
D gene: -
V gene: TRBV6-6
J gene: TRBJ2-1
CDR3 protein: CASRAPDNEQFF
CDR3 DNA: TGTGCCAGCAGAGCACCCGACAATGAGCAGTTCTTC

clone size: -
D gene: TRBD2
V gene: TRBV14
J gene: TRBJ2-1
CDR3 protein: CASSLGLAGVGLFF
CDR3 DNA: TGTGCCAGCAGCCTCGGACTAGCGGGAGTAGGTCTGTTCTTC

clone size: -
D gene: TRBD1
V gene: TRBV10-3
J gene: TRBJ1-5
CDR3 protein: CAISRTGGDQPQHF
CDR3 DNA: TGTGCCATCAGTCGGACAGGGGGCGATCAGCCCCAGCATTTT

clone size: -
D gene: TRBD1
V gene: TRBV12-5
J gene: TRBJ1-2
CDR3 protein: CASASGGNGYTF
CDR3 DNA: TGTGCTAGTGCCTCAGGGGGCAACGGCTACACCTTC

clone size: -
D gene: -
V gene: TRBV5-5
J gene: TRBJ2-7
CDR3 protein: CASSPRQLSYEQYF
CDR3 DNA: TGTGCCAGCAGCCCTAGACAGCTCTCCTACGAGCAGTACTTC

clone size: -
D gene: -
V gene: TRBV28
J gene: TRBJ1-5
CDR3 protein: CASSLRLGSGQPQHF
CDR3 DNA: TGTGCCAGCAGTTTGAGACTGGGGAGTGGACAGCCCCAGCATTTT

clone size: -
D gene: -
V gene: TRBV18
J gene: TRBJ2-7
CDR3 protein: CASSPQGSSYEQYF
CDR3 DNA: TGTGCCAGCTCACCACAGGGGTCCTCCTACGAGCAGTACTTC

clone size: -
D gene: -
V gene: TRBV14
J gene: TRBJ2-5
CDR3 protein: CASSQLGRQETQYF
CDR3 DNA: TGTGCCAGCAGCCAATTGGGTAGACAAGAGACCCAGTACTTC

clone size: -
D gene: -
V gene: TRBV15
J gene: TRBJ2-7
CDR3 protein: CATSSRPWNRGYEQYF
CDR3 DNA: TGTGCCACCAGCTCAAGGCCCTGGAATAGGGGCTACGAGCAGTACTTC

clone size: -
D gene: TRBD1
V gene: TRBV10-3
J gene: TRBJ2-7
CDR3 protein: CAISESGQVSYEQYF
CDR3 DNA: TGTGCCATCAGTGAGTCGGGACAGGTCTCCTACGAGCAGTACTTC

clone size: -
D gene: -
V gene: TRBV2
J gene: TRBJ2-1
CDR3 protein: CASREKVYNEQFF
CDR3 DNA: TGTGCCAGCAGGGAGAAGGTATACAATGAGCAGTTCTTC

clone size: -
D gene: -
V gene: TRBV18
J gene: TRBJ1-4
CDR3 protein: CASSLVQVPNEKLFF
CDR3 DNA: TGTGCCAGCTCACTCGTACAGGTACCTAATGAAAAACTGTTTTTT

clone size: -
D gene: TRBD1
V gene: TRBV5-5
J gene: TRBJ1-2
CDR3 protein: CASSAGQGEGYTF
CDR3 DNA: TGTGCCAGCAGCGCGGGACAGGGTGAGGGCTACACCTTC

clone size: few
D gene: -
V gene: TRBV6-5
J gene: TRBJ1-2
CDR3 protein: CASRPRLSNYGYTF
CDR3 DNA: TGTGCCAGCAGGCCCCGCCTGAGTAACTATGGCTACACCTTC

clone size: few
D gene: -
V gene: TRBV29-1
J gene: TRBJ1-1
CDR3 protein: CSVFHTEAFF
CDR3 DNA: TGCAGCGTTTTTCACACTGAAGCTTTCTTT

clone size: -
D gene: -
V gene: TRBV7-3
J gene: TRBJ2-3
CDR3 protein: CASSVAGARTDTQYF
CDR3 DNA: TGTGCCAGCAGCGTGGCAGGGGCACGCACAGATACGCAGTATTTT

clone size: -
D gene: TRBD2
V gene: TRBV5-1
J gene: TRBJ2-2
CDR3 protein: CASSLAGSNTGELFF
CDR3 DNA: TGCGCCAGCAGCTTAGCGGGGAGCAACACCGGGGAGCTGTTTTTT

clone size: once
D gene: TRBD1
V gene: TRBV28
J gene: TRBJ2-1
CDR3 protein: CASSPSGTGAYNEQFF
CDR3 DNA: TGTGCCAGCAGCCCCTCCGGGACAGGGGCCTACAATGAGCAGTTCTTC

clone size: -
D gene: TRBD1
V gene: TRBV13
J gene: TRBJ1-2
CDR3 protein: CASSSQGKDYDYTF
CDR3 DNA: TGTGCCAGCAGCTCACAGGGGAAGGACTATGACTACACCTTC

clone size: -
D gene: -
V gene: TRBV7-6
J gene: TRBJ1-1
CDR3 protein: CASSSLPPGLRTEAFF
CDR3 DNA: TGTGCCAGCAGTTCCCTTCCCCCGGGGCTGAGAACTGAAGCTTTCTTT

clone size: -
D gene: TRBD1
V gene: TRBV11-2
J gene: TRBJ2-2
CDR3 protein: CASSLHTGVNTGELFF
CDR3 DNA: TGTGCCAGCAGCTTACACACAGGGGTGAACACCGGGGAGCTGTTTTTT

clone size: -
D gene: TRBD1
V gene: TRBV7-9
J gene: TRBJ2-5
CDR3 protein: CASSLEGARETQYF
CDR3 DNA: TGTGCCAGCAGCCTAGAGGGGGCTCGGGAGACCCAGTACTTC

clone size: -
D gene: TRBD1
V gene: TRBV4-2
J gene: TRBJ1-4
CDR3 protein: CASSQGPGQRNEKLFF
CDR3 DNA: TGTGCCAGCAGCCAAGGTCCGGGACAGCGTAATGAAAAACTGTTTTTT

clone size: -
D gene: TRBD2
V gene: TRBV2
J gene: TRBJ2-7
CDR3 protein: CASRPRSGRAYEQYF
CDR3 DNA: TGTGCCAGCAGACCACGTAGCGGGAGGGCTTACGAGCAGTACTTC

clone size: -
D gene: -
V gene: TRBV12-5
J gene: TRBJ2-1
CDR3 protein: CASAPGQPAQENADNEQFF
CDR3 DNA: TGTGCTAGTGCCCCGGGACAACCTGCCCAGGAGAATGCGGACAATGAGCAGTTCTTC

clone size: -
D gene: -
V gene: TRBV7-9
J gene: TRBJ2-7
CDR3 protein: CASSLLTGSSYEQYF
CDR3 DNA: TGTGCCAGCAGCTTATTAACGGGATCCTCCTACGAGCAGTACTTC

clone size: -
D gene: TRBD1
V gene: TRBV18
J gene: TRBJ2-3
CDR3 protein: CASSGQGASTDTQYF
CDR3 DNA: TGTGCCAGCTCAGGGCAGGGGGCCAGCACAGATACGCAGTATTTT

clone size: -
D gene: TRBD1
V gene: TRBV6-4
J gene: TRBJ1-4
CDR3 protein: CASSDWDRASEKLFF
CDR3 DNA: TGTGCCAGCAGTGACTGGGACAGGGCGAGTGAAAAACTGTTTTTT

clone size: -
D gene: TRBD2
V gene: TRBV29-1
J gene: TRBJ2-4
CDR3 protein: CSVGGTSPLLAKNIQYF
CDR3 DNA: TGCAGCGTTGGGGGGACTAGCCCACTTCTAGCCAAAAACATTCAGTACTTC

clone size: -
D gene: TRBD2
V gene: TRBV7-9
J gene: TRBJ2-1
CDR3 protein: CASSPQRDYNEQFF
CDR3 DNA: TGTGCCAGCAGCCCCCAGCGGGACTACAATGAGCAGTTCTTC

clone size: -
D gene: TRBD2
V gene: TRBV4-2
J gene: TRBJ2-2
CDR3 protein: CASSPGLGVGELFF
CDR3 DNA: TGTGCCAGCAGCCCGGGACTAGGGGTCGGGGAGCTGTTTTTT

clone size: once
D gene: -
V gene: TRBV5-5
J gene: TRBJ2-7
CDR3 protein: CASSLVGGRYEQYF
CDR3 DNA: TGTGCCAGCAGCTTGGTCGGGGGTAGGTACGAGCAGTACTTC

clone size: -
D gene: -
V gene: TRBV7-2
J gene: TRBJ2-7
CDR3 protein: CASSSFGTKQYF
CDR3 DNA: TGTGCCAGCAGCTCATTCGGGACGAAGCAGTACTTC

clone size: few
D gene: -
V gene: TRBV9
J gene: TRBJ1-1
CDR3 protein: CASSPSTASITEAFF
CDR3 DNA: TGTGCCAGCAGCCCTTCGACAGCGTCGATCACTGAAGCTTTCTTT

clone size: -
D gene: -
V gene: TRBV29-1
J gene: TRBJ1-4
CDR3 protein: CSVLDRPNEKLFF
CDR3 DNA: TGCAGCGTTTTGGACAGACCAAATGAAAAACTGTTTTTT